This is a list of T cell receptor beta chains from one sample in a study of T cell repertoires in ileal Crohn's disease. Sequencing was performed with immunoSEQ multiplex PCR; in TCRdb, only in-frame clones are kept and a portion is missing. The sample shows 5,700 or so clones, 78% of them seen only once. Sequenced sample: ileal tissue. The source of these receptors is an adult with Crohn's disease. CDR3s include the opening cysteine and the closing phenylalanine or tryptophan. D genes are given only for firm matches. Not all rows give a size; the values are once, few, many and, for expanded clones, a class.

TRBV2	-	16	TRBJ2-2	TRBD2	TGTGCCAGCAGTGTCGAAAGCGGGGGGAACACCGGGGAGCTGTTTTTT	CASSVESGGNTGELFF
TRBV2	-	15	TRBJ1-4	TRBD1	TGTGCCAGCAGTAAAGAAGGGGGACAGGGCGGAAAACTGTTTTTT	CASSKEGGQGGKLFF
TRBV9	-	14	TRBJ1-4	TRBD1	TGTGCCAGCAGCTCAGGGGGTCTGAATGAAAAACTGTTTTTT	CASSSGGLNEKLFF
TRBV2	-	15	TRBJ2-3	-	TGTGCCAGCAGCTCCCCGGGACATAGCACAGATACGCAGTATTTT	CASSSPGHSTDTQYF
TRBV6-5	-	15	TRBJ1-1	TRBD1	TGTGCCAGCAGTCCCGGAGGGACAGTCGCCACTGAAGCTTTCTTT	CASSPGGTVATEAFF
TRBV23-1	-	14	TRBJ1-2	-	TGCGCCGGATTGAAGGGACCAAAGGGCGCAGGGGACACCTTC	CAGLKGPKGAGDTF
TRBV6-6	once	16	TRBJ2-3	-	TGTGCCAGCAGTTTGGCGACAGGGTATGGGGGGGATACGCAGTATTTT	CASSLATGYGGDTQYF
TRBV9	-	16	TRBJ2-3	-	TGTGCCAGCAGCGTCCGTGGGGGGGCCGGGGCAGATACGCAGTATTTT	CASSVRGGAGADTQYF
TRBV7-6	-	14	TRBJ2-6	-	TGTGCCAGCAGCCTCGGGCAGGGGGCCAACGTCCTGACTTTC	CASSLGQGANVLTF
TRBV2	once	14	TRBJ1-3	-	TGTGCCAGCAGTGAAGCACGCGGGAAAGGCACCATATATTTT	CASSEARGKGTIYF
TRBV6-5	once	13	TRBJ2-7	TRBD2	TGTGCCAGCAGACTAGCGGGAGGCTACGAGCAGTACTTC	CASRLAGGYEQYF
TRBV7-6	-	15	TRBJ2-1	-	TGTGCCAGCAGCTTAGCGCGGAGCCCCTACAATGAGCAGTTCTTC	CASSLARSPYNEQFF
TRBV6-1	-	12	TRBJ1-1	-	TGTGCCAGCAGTCCAGATTCCACTACGCCGGTCTTT	CASSPDSTTPVF
TRBV7-8	-	14	TRBJ1-2	-	TGTGCCAGCAGCTTAGATTCTGTTAACTATGGCTACACCTTC	CASSLDSVNYGYTF
TRBV6-6	-	15	TRBJ1-1	-	TGTGCCAGCAGCTACTCGCCTAGGGCAGGCCCTGAAGCTTTCTTT	CASSYSPRAGPEAFF
TRBV6-1	-	15	TRBJ2-7	TRBD2	TGTGCCAGCAGTGAAGAGGGAGGGGCCCCCTACGAGCAGTACTTC	CASSEEGGAPYEQYF
TRBV7-2	-	14	TRBJ2-3	TRBD1	TGTGCCAGCAGCTTAGAGACAGGGTTAGATACGCAGTATTTT	CASSLETGLDTQYF
TRBV11-2	-	12	TRBJ2-5	-	TGTGCCAGCAGCTCGCCGCAAGAGACCCAGTACTTC	CASSSPQETQYF
TRBV7-3	-	16	TRBJ2-1	-	TGTGCCAGCAGCTCAGCCCCCGGGGGCCAGGACAATGAGCAGTTCTTC	CASSSAPGGQDNEQFF
TRBV28	-	15	TRBJ2-6	-	TGTGCCAGCAGTTTTACAGGGAGTGGGGCCAACGTCCTGACTTTC	CASSFTGSGANVLTF
TRBV6-5	few	15	TRBJ2-7	TRBD2	TGTGCCAGCAGTACGATCGGGCGGGAGGCCCGCGAGCAGTACTTC	CASSTIGREAREQYF
TRBV5-4	-	13	TRBJ2-7	-	TGTGCCAGCAGCTTGGGACAGGACTACGAGCAGTACTTC	CASSLGQDYEQYF
TRBV11-2	once	13	TRBJ1-4	-	TGTGCCAGCAGCTTAAGCGCATCCGGTAGACTGTTTTTT	CASSLSASGRLFF
TRBV5-4	-	17	TRBJ1-6	TRBD1	TGTGCCAGCAGCTTAGACAGGGGAAAACGCTTTAATTCACCCCTCCACTTT	CASSLDRGKRFNSPLHF
TRBV18	-	15	TRBJ2-7	TRBD2	TGTGCCAGCTCACCTACTAGCGGGGGATACTACGAGCAGTACTTC	CASSPTSGGYYEQYF
TRBV7-9	-	14	TRBJ2-3	-	TGTGCCAGCAGCTTCCTAAGTGGATCAGATACGCAGTATTTT	CASSFLSGSDTQYF
TRBV5-1	-	14	TRBJ2-1	-	TGCGCCAGCAGCTTGGGGGGTACGTCCCATGAGCAGTTCTTC	CASSLGGTSHEQFF
TRBV7-3	-	14	TRBJ1-1	-	TGTGCCAGCAGCTCAGTCGGACCGAACACTGAAGCTTTCTTT	CASSSVGPNTEAFF
TRBV7-3	-	13	TRBJ1-2	TRBD1	TGTGCCAGCAGTTTCGGACAGGGTGGTGGCTACACCTTC	CASSFGQGGGYTF
TRBV30	once	15	TRBJ2-1	TRBD1	TGTGCCTGGAGTGCTTGGGACAGGGTCGGCAATGAGCAGTTCTTC	CAWSAWDRVGNEQFF
TRBV9	-	16	TRBJ1-1	TRBD1	TGTGCCAGCAGCGTAAGCGTCGACAGGGGGCAAACTGAAGCTTTCTTT	CASSVSVDRGQTEAFF
TRBV5-1	once	13	TRBJ2-7	-	TGCGCCAGCAGCTTGGGCGAAGAGTACGAGCAGTACTTC	CASSLGEEYEQYF
TRBV28	-	14	TRBJ1-5	TRBD1	TGTGCCAGCAGAACAGGGGGCGCAGGACAGCCCCAGCATTTT	CASRTGGAGQPQHF
TRBV7-3	-	14	TRBJ2-5	-	TGTGCCAGCAGCCCTTGGGGGTACCAAGAGACCCAGTACTTC	CASSPWGYQETQYF
TRBV5-5	-	14	TRBJ1-2	-	TGTGCCAGCAGCTTGGGGCAGGGTGTCCGGGGCTACACCTTC	CASSLGQGVRGYTF
TRBV14	-	16	TRBJ2-1	-	TGTGCCAGCAGCCAAGACCGACCCGGGCCGCGCAGTGAGCAGTTCTTC	CASSQDRPGPRSEQFF
TRBV28	-	15	TRBJ2-7	TRBD1	TGTGCCAGCGAACTAGAGGACAGGGGTATGTACGAGCAGTACTTC	CASELEDRGMYEQYF
TRBV19	-	11	TRBJ2-1	-	TGTGCCAGTAGTATGGGAGATGAGCAGTTCTTC	CASSMGDEQFF
TRBV27	-	13	TRBJ1-2	TRBD1	TGTGCCAGCAGTCCCCGGACAGGAGAGGGCTACACCTTC	CASSPRTGEGYTF
TRBV9	once	15	TRBJ1-2	-	TGTGCCAGCAGCGTAGCTGACAGAGCTAACTATGGCTACACCTTC	CASSVADRANYGYTF
TRBV2	large	15	TRBJ2-3	TRBD2	TGTGCCAGCAGTGGGAGGGAGGGGTTCACAGATACGCAGTATTTT	CASSGREGFTDTQYF
TRBV5-1	few	14	TRBJ2-7	-	TGCGCCAGCAAAACCGCCCCCGGGGACTACGAGCAGTACTTC	CASKTAPGDYEQYF
TRBV10-2	-	13	TRBJ2-4	-	TGCGCCAGCCGTTTGGGAGCCAAAAACATTCAGTACTTC	CASRLGAKNIQYF
TRBV7-9	-	13	TRBJ1-1	TRBD1	TGTGCCAGCAGCTTAGACAGGGGGGACCGGGCTTTCTTT	CASSLDRGDRAFF